The 8 T cell receptor beta chains in this list originate from one sample, sequenced in a study of Ad26.COV2.S vaccination and SARS-CoV-2 variants. Regarding treatment: approximately 18 received Ad26.COV2.S at low or high dose, single or two shots; roughly 5 received placebo; per-sample allocation not given. Sampling happened 63 days after the first vaccine or placebo injection. Using immunoSEQ multiplex PCR, the repertoire was profiled, and TCRdb retains in-frame clones only, with some absent. The repertoire has hundreds of thousands of clones, approximately 86% of them found once; the top ten carry 9.5% to 12%. The source material was peripheral blood, sampled in a trial of Ad26.COV2.S vaccine versus placebo. The origin of the receptors is a person aged 18-60 years who received the Ad26.COV2.S COVID-19 vaccine or a placebo.

V is TRBV7-8 and J is TRBJ1-3; TRBD1 aligns across 7 bases. Germline V gene lookup returns CDR1 SGHVS and CDR2 FQNEAQ. The CDR3 is 19 residues long. The V gene end was trimmed by 1 base and the J gene end by 0 bases; junction bases not matched to a gene: 12. In DNA, the CDR3 is TGTGCCAGCAGCTTAGGGGGGCGGACAGGAGTATCCTCTGGAAACACCATATATTTT. It encodes CASSLGGRTGVSSGNTIYF.

The chain combines TRBV30 with TRBJ2-2, with a weak D call TRBD1 (6 bases). The length of the CDR3 is 16 residues. Germline lookup yields CDR1 GTSNPN and CDR2 SVGIG (reference sequence). Trimming took 1 base from V and 3 from J, leaving 15 bases between them. Written as DNA, the CDR3 is TGTGCCTGGAGTGGGGGCGCCGGACAGTACACCGGGGAGCTGTTTTTT. Encoded protein: CAWSGGAGQYTGELFF.

The rearrangement joins TRBV7-2 to TRBJ2-7; possibly TRBD2 for D (6 bases). The CDR3 totals 14 residues. Between the trimmed V and J ends, which lost 2 bases and 4 bases, there was a span of 12 bases. Germline loops: CDR1 SGHTA, CDR2 FQGNSA. The CDR3 region is CASSLSGLNYEQYF. The CDR3 region has the DNA TGTGCCAGCAGCTTATCGGGACTCAATTACGAGCAGTACTTC.

The genes are TRBV6-5 and TRBJ1-1; the D gene is possibly TRBD1 (6 bases). The CDR3 sequence is 16 residues long. The V end was cut by 4 bases, the J end by 4 bases, with 19 bases between. The germline gives CDR1 MNHEY, CDR2 SVGAGI. CDR3 nucleotide sequence: TGTGCCAGCAGTTCCGCGGGGGCGGGGGAGAGCACTGAAGCTTTCTTT. Protein sequence: CASSSAGAGESTEAFF.

The V and J genes are TRBV27 and TRBJ1-5; D is perhaps TRBD1 (5 bases). The CDR3 spans 15 residues. Germline values: CDR1 MNHEY, CDR2 SMNVEV (reference sequence). Between the trimmed V and J ends, which lost 4 bases and 2 bases, there was a span of 12 bases. The CDR3 spells CASSSTWGGNQPQHF. CDR3 sequence (DNA): TGTGCCAGCAGTTCCACGTGGGGGGGCAATCAGCCCCAGCATTTT.

This clone was counted a single time. This sequence joins TRBV3-1 (or the pseudogene TRBV3-2) and TRBJ2-1, with TRBD2 matching 10 bases. The CDR3 sequence is 15 residues long. Germline CDR1 LGHDT, CDR2 YNNKEL (reference sequence). Trimming cost V 1 base and J 4 bases; bases outside gene matches: 1. Here the CDR3 reads CASSQGLAGYNEQFF. In DNA, the CDR3 is TGTGCCAGCAGCCAAGGACTAGCGGGTTACAATGAGCAGTTCTTC.

The V gene is TRBV4-3, the J gene TRBJ2-3, with D perhaps being TRBD1 or TRBD2 (6 bases each). CDR3 length: 14 residues. The germline CDR1 and CDR2 sequences are LGHNA and YSLEER. V lost 4 bases and J 6 bases, leaving 14 bases between the germline ends. CDR3 sequence (DNA): TGCGCCAGCAGCCCCCGGGGGCCGGCCGATACGCAGTATTTT. It encodes CASSPRGPADTQYF.

This chain connects TRBV4-1 to TRBJ2-7; no clear D. Per germline, CDR1 MGHRA and CDR2 YSYEKL. The germline V and J ends were trimmed by 1 base and 0 bases, with 10 bases remaining between them. The CDR3 loop spans 15 amino acids. The CDR3 DNA sequence: TGCGCCAGCAGCCAAGGGGTCGGTTCCTCCTACGAGCAGTACTTC. Protein product: CASSQGVGSSYEQYF.